The rows below give T cell receptor beta chains drawn from one sample of a study of response to subunit inactivated influenza vaccine. TCRdb analysed the RT-PCR reads with MiXCR anew, one entry per CDR3 protein. The repertoire has just under 550,000 distinct CDR3 sequences, roughly 25% of them found once; the top ten carry 2.5% to 3.5%. These sequences were also reported in another study, on T cells expressing NK-cell markers.

Material: CD4+ T cells sorted from PBMCs, obtained 11 to 12 days after vaccination. All receptors derive from a man aged 50 or older who received an inactivated influenza vaccine. Both conserved end residues are part of each CDR3. A D gene is named only where the DNA matches it firmly. The size of a clone is reported for some rows only, either as once, few or many, or as a class for expanded clones.

cdr3_aa | cdr3_nt | clone_size | j_call | d_call | v_call
CASSLWQGSGETQYF | TGTGCCAGCAGTTTATGGCAGGGAAGTGGGGAGACCCAGTACTTC | few | TRBJ2-5 | - | TRBV12-3/TRBV12-4
CASSYEESSSYEQYF | TGTGCCAGCAGTTACGAAGAATCCTCCTCCTACGAGCAGTACTTC | once | TRBJ2-7 | - | TRBV6-7
CASSRNPMGIATYGYTF | TGCGCCAGCAGCCGGAACCCCATGGGGATTGCGACCTATGGCTACACCTTC | few | TRBJ1-2 | - | TRBV4-1
CASRTDSRTDTQYF | TGTGCCAGCAGAACGGACTCTCGCACAGATACGCAGTATTTT | - | TRBJ2-3 | - | TRBV6-4
CASSPTGREGYTF | TGTGCCAGCAGTCCGACAGGGAGAGAAGGCTACACCTTC | - | TRBJ1-2 | TRBD1 | TRBV12-3/TRBV12-4
CASSQDEGRREKLFF | TGCGCCAGCAGCCAAGACGAGGGCCGACGAGAAAAACTGTTTTTT | few | TRBJ1-4 | - | TRBV4-1
CASSLAFQGIGNTIYF | TGTGCCAGCAGCTTAGCGTTCCAGGGAATTGGAAACACCATATATTTT | - | TRBJ1-3 | - | TRBV7-9
CASSPLSGRYNEQFF | TGTGCCAGCAGCCCCTTAAGCGGGCGTTACAATGAGCAGTTCTTC | - | TRBJ2-1 | - | TRBV7-2
CSARPPLGAGELFF | TGCAGTGCTAGACCTCCTCTAGGGGCCGGGGAGCTGTTTTTT | - | TRBJ2-2 | - | TRBV20-1
CASSLAGTENSPLHF | TGTGCCAGCAGCTTAGCCGGGACGGAAAATTCACCCCTCCACTTT | - | TRBJ1-6 | - | TRBV7-6
CASTIRTSAAGELFF | TGTGCCAGCACCATTCGGACTAGCGCGGCCGGGGAGCTGTTTTTT | - | TRBJ2-2 | TRBD2 | TRBV7-2
CASSSIRGTSGTYNEQFF | TGTGCCAGCAGCTCCATCAGGGGGACTAGCGGCACCTACAATGAGCAGTTCTTC | - | TRBJ2-1 | TRBD2 | TRBV7-8
CASSATSGGSYNEQFF | TGTGCCAGCAGCGCCACTAGCGGGGGGTCTTACAATGAGCAGTTCTTC | few | TRBJ2-1 | TRBD2 | TRBV7-2
CASHSTSGSEEQYF | TGCGCCAGTCATTCGACTAGCGGGAGTGAAGAGCAGTACTTC | - | TRBJ2-7 | TRBD2 | TRBV5-1
CASSHPDRGHEQYF | TGTGCCAGCAGTCACCCGGACAGGGGTCACGAGCAGTACTTC | few | TRBJ2-7 | TRBD1 | TRBV12-3/TRBV12-4
CASSPHAVINYGYTF | TGTGCCAGCAGTCCCCACGCAGTGATAAACTATGGCTACACCTTC | - | TRBJ1-2 | - | TRBV6-2/TRBV6-3
CASSIVQGAKNIQYF | TGTGCCAGCAGCATAGTACAGGGGGCCAAAAACATTCAGTACTTC | few | TRBJ2-4 | TRBD1 | TRBV5-5
CASSQTGQGNNEQFF | TGCGCCAGCAGCCAAACGGGACAGGGAAACAATGAGCAGTTCTTC | few | TRBJ2-1 | TRBD1 | TRBV4-3
CASSPPQGLNTEAFF | TGTGCCAGCTCACCTCCACAGGGCCTGAACACTGAAGCTTTCTTT | many | TRBJ1-1 | - | TRBV18
CASSKDIISYEQYF | TGTGCCAGCAGCAAGGACATAATCTCCTACGAGCAGTACTTC | - | TRBJ2-7 | - | TRBV4-2
CASSPLGTRSYNEQFF | TGTGCCAGCAGCCCGCTCGGGACTCGATCCTACAATGAGCAGTTCTTC | - | TRBJ2-1 | - | TRBV7-3
CASSFRQGYQPQHF | TGTGCCAGCAGCTTCCGACAGGGCTATCAGCCCCAGCATTTT | - | TRBJ1-5 | TRBD1 | TRBV12-3/TRBV12-4
CASSSAQELYGYTF | TGTGCCAGCAGCTCAGCACAGGAGCTATATGGCTACACCTTC | - | TRBJ1-2 | - | TRBV7-9
CASSLTQGTGKNIQYF | TGTGCCAGCTCACTCACACAAGGGACAGGGAAAAACATTCAGTACTTC | - | TRBJ2-4 | TRBD1 | TRBV18
CSADRDSGYEQYF | TGCAGTGCGGACCGGGACAGCGGCTACGAGCAGTACTTC | few | TRBJ2-7 | TRBD1 | TRBV20-1
CASSRPGTGFENQPQHF | TGCGCCAGCAGCCGTCCCGGGACAGGGTTTGAGAATCAGCCCCAGCATTTT | - | TRBJ1-5 | TRBD1 | TRBV5-1
CASSLGQPRETQYF | TGTGCCAGCAGCTTAGGACAGCCTCGAGAGACCCAGTACTTC | - | TRBJ2-5 | - | TRBV11-2
CASSYGTGRLETQYF | TGTGCCAGCAGCTACGGGACAGGGCGGCTCGAGACCCAGTACTTC | - | TRBJ2-5 | TRBD1 | TRBV6-5
CARRAKTLHEQFF | TGTGCCAGAAGGGCCAAAACGTTGCATGAGCAGTTCTTC | - | TRBJ2-1 | - | TRBV7-3
CASSLGYGYQETQYF | TGCGCCAGCAGCTTGGGGTACGGTTATCAAGAGACCCAGTACTTC | - | TRBJ2-5 | - | TRBV5-1
CASSLGTGSNQPQHF | TGTGCCAGTAGTCTCGGGACGGGTAGCAATCAGCCCCAGCATTTT | many | TRBJ1-5 | - | TRBV19
CSAATVTDTQYF | TGCAGTGCTGCGACAGTAACAGATACGCAGTATTTT | - | TRBJ2-3 | - | TRBV20-1
CASCRDSGANVLTF | TGTGCCAGCTGCAGGGACTCTGGGGCCAACGTCCTGACTTTC | - | TRBJ2-6 | - | TRBV6-1
CAISGQRNTGELFF | TGTGCCATCAGTGGACAGAGAAACACCGGGGAGCTGTTTTTT | few | TRBJ2-2 | - | TRBV10-3
CASKWASGTDTQYF | TGTGCCAGCAAGTGGGCTAGCGGCACAGATACGCAGTATTTT | - | TRBJ2-3 | - | TRBV6-2/TRBV6-3
CASSSGGADTQYF | TGCGCCAGCAGCTCTGGGGGGGCAGATACGCAGTATTTT | - | TRBJ2-3 | TRBD2 | TRBV5-1
CASSRSGTSGGMDEQYF | TGTGCCAGCAGCCGCTCCGGGACTAGCGGGGGGATGGACGAGCAGTACTTC | few | TRBJ2-7 | TRBD2 | TRBV9
CSVEVPGRRYGYTF | TGCAGCGTTGAAGTTCCCGGACGGCGCTATGGCTACACCTTC | - | TRBJ1-2 | - | TRBV29-1
CATSDPGLAGGRTTQYF | TGTGCCACCAGTGACCCCGGACTAGCGGGAGGTCGGACTACGCAGTATTTT | - | TRBJ2-3 | TRBD2 | TRBV24-1
CASSLGPGRPSTDTQYF | TGTGCCAGCAGCTTAGGTCCGGGGAGGCCTAGCACAGATACGCAGTATTTT | few | TRBJ2-3 | - | TRBV7-2
CASSQENSPHEQYF | TGCGCCAGCAGCCAAGAGAATAGCCCCCACGAGCAGTACTTC | - | TRBJ2-7 | - | TRBV4-3
CASSFGLAVKNIQYF | TGTGCCAGCAGCTTCGGACTAGCAGTCAAAAACATTCAGTACTTC | many | TRBJ2-4 | TRBD2 | TRBV11-2
CASSGRFNQPQHF | TGTGCCAGCAGCGGACGGTTTAATCAGCCCCAGCATTTT | few | TRBJ1-5 | - | TRBV7-2
CASSYGEDNYGYTF | TGCGCCAGCAGCTACGGGGAAGATAACTATGGCTACACCTTC | few | TRBJ1-2 | - | TRBV5-1
CASSGGHGSLGGYTF | TGCGCCAGCTCCGGAGGGCACGGGAGTCTGGGTGGCTACACCTTC | few | TRBJ1-2 | - | TRBV5-1
CATSGGEGAYNEQFF | TGTGCCACCAGTGGAGGGGAGGGCGCCTACAATGAGCAGTTCTTC | - | TRBJ2-1 | TRBD2 | TRBV24-1
CASSPGSASGAHEQFF | TGTGCCAGCAGCCCGGGGTCGGCTAGCGGGGCCCATGAGCAGTTCTTC | - | TRBJ2-1 | TRBD2 | TRBV11-2